This entry concerns a single TCR beta chain. Per the original data handling: Using reference gene primer amplification, nucleated cell counts were estimated. Only in-frame clones appear in the TCRdb table, and some are missing; sequencing was by immunoSEQ multiplex PCR. The V and J calls and clone size are taken from that table; D and trimming were inferred from the DNA. The profile shows some 150,000 clones, roughly 84% of them singletons. The V gene's germline CDR1 is MDHEN and CDR2 SYDVKM. With 7 bases removed from V and 5 bases from J, the gap between germline ends came to 23 bases. This CDR3 spans 16 amino acids. This record belongs to a study of blood T cell repertoires in COVID-19. Whole-study context: Acute and convalescent COVID-19 specimens originated in the United States, Italy and Spain.

Patients at the Seattle site were enrolled during active infection and followed longitudinally. The TCR originated in a woman aged 70 to 79 with COVID-19, enrolled during active disease. Sequencing was carried out using peripheral blood. The gene calls are TRBV28 and TRBJ2-5; D perhaps matches TRBD2 (5 bases). This CDR3 is CASTPRRGWGRETQYF. As DNA, the CDR3 is TGTGCCAGCACTCCAAGGCGAGGGTGGGGAAGGGAGACCCAGTACTTC.